One and the same sample provided the 22 T cell receptor beta chains below, sequenced in a study of monozygotic twins with inflammatory bowel disease. TCRdb reworked the 5' RACE reads into one entry per CDR3 protein, no DNA. In total, the table holds approximately 110,000 distinct CDR3 sequences. Sequencing was carried out using blood. These receptors all come from a human donor with ulcerative colitis or Crohn's disease, or a healthy co-twin of an affected twin (not recorded which).

J is TRBJ2-4 and V is TRBV5-5; checking the TCRdb D call of TRBD1 is not possible without DNA. CDR3 length equals 15 residues. Germline V gene sequence: CDR1 SGHKS, CDR2 YYEKEE (reference sequence). The CDR3 protein is CASSLVGTGVDIQYF.

This chain joins TRBV24-1 and TRBJ1-6. The CDR3 consists of 13 residues. Per the germline V gene, CDR1 is KGHDR and CDR2 is SFDVKD. CDR3 amino acids: CATRESPNSPFHF.

J is TRBJ1-3 and V is TRBV21-1. TRBV21-1 is labeled a pseudogene. The CDR3 is 18 amino acids. The CDR3 sequence: CASSPKPALSGPGNTIYF.

The V gene is TRBV28, the J gene TRBJ1-2; TCRdb indicates TRBD1, and absent DNA this call remains unverified. Germline lookup yields CDR1 MDHEN and CDR2 SYDVKM. This CDR3 has 12 residues. This CDR3 reads CASTTQGWGYTF.

The rearrangement joins TRBV5-1 to TRBJ1-2. The CDR3 length is 13 residues. CDR1 SGHRS and CDR2 YFSETQ come from the germline V gene. CDR3 in amino acids: CASSPDGFYGYTF.

The V and J genes are TRBV28 and TRBJ2-1; TCRdb gives TRBD2 as the D gene, but with no DNA this cannot be confirmed. Germline V lookup: CDR1 MDHEN, CDR2 SYDVKM. This CDR3 contains 17 residues. CDR3 region: CASSQTLGLAGGNEQFF. Full variable domain (remainder filled in from reference TRBV28 and TRBJ2-1): DVKVTQSSRYLVKRTGEKVFLECVQDMDHENMFWYRQDPGLGLRLIYFSYDVKMKEKGDIPEGYSVSREKKERFSLILESASTNQTSMYLCASSQTLGLAGGNEQFFGPGTRLTVL.

The chain combines TRBV7-2 with TRBJ1-2; TCRdb indicates TRBD1, and absent DNA this call remains unverified. The CDR3 length is 15 residues. Germline V CDR1 and CDR2: SGHTA, FQGNSA. Here the CDR3 reads CASSLRDRGTYGYTF.

The gene calls are TRBV20-1 and TRBJ2-2. This CDR3 contains 13 residues. Germline assignment: CDR1 DFQATT and CDR2 SNEGSKA (reference sequence). CDR3 protein: CSAYPINTGELFF.

This CDR3 is CASSFPLGETGTRSYEQYF. This rearrangement joins TRBV7-2 to TRBJ2-7; the TCRdb D gene call, TRBD1, has no DNA to confirm it. CDR3 length: 19 residues. Germline V CDR1 and CDR2: SGHTA, FQGNSA.

This chain uses TRBV4-3 with TRBJ2-5; TCRdb picks TRBD1, but there is no DNA to check that call. CDR3 length: 15 amino acids. Germline V CDR1 and CDR2: LGHNA, YSLEER. The CDR3 here is CASSQDIVQGKTQYF.

V gene TRBV12-3 or TRBV12-4 combines with J gene TRBJ2-7; TCRdb outputs TRBD1, but without DNA this stays unchecked. The CDR3 has 15 residues. The CDR3 protein is CASSIRTTTPYEQYF.

The chain links TRBV7-2 to TRBJ2-1; TCRdb outputs TRBD2, but without DNA this stays unchecked. CDR3 size: 13 residues. Looked up from germline, CDR1 is SGHTA and CDR2 is FQGNSA. The CDR3 is CASSLDRLAGKFF. The full variable domain, its missing parts supplied by reference TRBV7-2 and TRBJ2-1, is GAGVSQSPSNKVTEKGKDVELRCDPISGHTALYWYRQSLGQGLEFLIYFQGNSAPDKSGLPSDRFSAERTGGSVSTLTIQRTQQEDSAVYLCASSLDRLAGKFFGPGTRLTVL.

The chain carries TRBV20-1 and TRBJ2-1; TCRdb indicates TRBD2, and absent DNA this call remains unverified. The CDR3 has 13 residues. Germline V gene sequence: CDR1 DFQATT, CDR2 SNEGSKA (reference sequence). This CDR3 reads CSALAGGPDEQFF.

V gene TRBV15 combines with J gene TRBJ2-3. Germline-derived CDR1 and CDR2 are LNHNV and YYDKDF (reference sequence). The CDR3 has 15 residues. The CDR3 sequence is CATSRLVGGTDTQYF.

The genes are TRBV2 and TRBJ2-7; the TCRdb D gene call, TRBD2, has no DNA to confirm it. The V gene's germline CDR1 is SNHLY and CDR2 FYNNEI. The CDR3 contains 13 residues. The CDR3 sequence is CASRFLAGFEQYF.

The rearrangement links TRBV7-9 to TRBJ2-4. CDR1 is SEHNR and CDR2 is FQNEAQ in the germline V gene (reference sequence). This CDR3 comprises 14 residues. The CDR3 region is CASSHQIAKNIQYF.

The rearrangement links TRBV7-9 to TRBJ2-5; the D call of TRBD1 rests on TCRdb alone, since no DNA is present to check it. The V gene's germline CDR1 is SEHNR and CDR2 FQNEAQ (reference sequence). The CDR3 is made up of 16 amino acids. The CDR3 spells CASSRAQGAYQETQYF.

The chain combines TRBV20-1 with TRBJ2-2; TCRdb gives TRBD1 as the D gene, but with no DNA this cannot be confirmed. Germline V lookup: CDR1 DFQATT, CDR2 SNEGSKA (reference sequence). The CDR3 is 16 residues long. CDR3 sequence: CSARSRRRGNTGELFF.

The J gene is TRBJ2-2, the V gene TRBV7-2; TCRdb lists TRBD1, though no DNA is available to test this call. CDR3 length: 15 residues. CDR1 is SGHTA and CDR2 is FQGNSA in the germline V gene. CDR3 protein: CASSLSGANTGELFF.

The chain's CDR3 is CSVVRAGNEQFF. This chain uses TRBV29-1 with TRBJ2-1. Germline CDR1 and CDR2: SQVTM and ANQGSEA. This CDR3 is built from 12 residues.

This chain links TRBV3-1 with TRBJ2-7. This CDR3 has 14 residues. CDR1 LGHDT and CDR2 YNNKEL come from the germline V gene (reference sequence). The CDR3 reads CASSQDDGPYEQYF.

V usage is TRBV29-1 and J usage is TRBJ2-7; no DNA is available, so the TRBD2 call from TCRdb remains unchecked. Germline CDR1 SQVTM, CDR2 ANQGSEA. The CDR3 spans 13 residues. CDR3 amino acids: CSALTSGGYEQYF.